Listed below are T cell receptor beta chains from one sample, sequenced in a study of blood T cell repertoires in COVID-19. Data came from immunoSEQ multiplex PCR; TCRdb stores just in-frame clones and leaves some out. There are some 180,000 clones in the sample; roughly 81% occur only once, and under 3.5% lies in the top ten. Sequencing input: peripheral blood. The receptors here all came from an elderly woman with COVID-19, enrolled during active disease. The CDR3 runs from the conserved cysteine through the conserved F or W. A D gene is named only where the DNA matches it firmly. Size values are once, few and many counts, or a class for expanded clones, and some rows have none.

v_call	j_call	d_call	clone_size	cdr3_aa	cdr3_nt
TRBV7-6	TRBJ2-7	TRBD2	-	CASSPFGGGTYEQYF	TGTGCCAGCAGTCCTTTCGGCGGGGGGACCTACGAGCAGTACTTC
TRBV5-4	TRBJ2-3	TRBD1	once	CASSSRDRGTDTQYF	TGTGCCAGCAGCTCCCGGGACAGGGGCACAGATACGCAGTATTTT
TRBV7-2	TRBJ1-3	-	-	CASSLGGGGRSGNTIYF	TGTGCCAGCAGCTTAGGAGGAGGAGGTCGCTCTGGAAACACCATATATTTT
TRBV24-1	TRBJ2-5	TRBD1	once	CATSDTGTGGLQETQYF	TGTGCCACCAGTGACACGGGGACAGGGGGCTTGCAAGAGACCCAGTACTTC
TRBV5-3	TRBJ1-5	-	-	CARSLQGYSNQPQHF	TGTGCCAGAAGCTTACAGGGATATAGCAATCAGCCCCAGCATTTT
TRBV6-1	TRBJ1-2	TRBD1	-	CASSEGTGEYDGYTF	TGTGCCAGCAGTGAAGGAACAGGGGAGTATGACGGCTACACCTTC
TRBV14	TRBJ1-1	TRBD1	-	CASSQDAGTVNTEAFF	TGTGCCAGCAGCCAAGATGCAGGGACAGTGAACACTGAAGCTTTCTTT
TRBV27	TRBJ1-4	-	few	CASRGAATNEKLFF	TGTGCCAGCAGGGGGGCAGCAACTAATGAAAAACTGTTTTTT
TRBV6-1	TRBJ1-6	-	-	CASSETGVWHSPLHF	TGTGCCAGCAGTGAAACGGGGGTATGGCATTCACCCCTCCACTTT
TRBV28	TRBJ1-4	-	-	CASSLLRGGDEKLFF	TGTGCCAGCAGTTTACTCCGAGGGGGTGATGAAAAACTGTTTTTT
TRBV6-5	TRBJ2-1	TRBD2	few	CASSSLTSGRSYEQFF	TGTGCCAGCAGTTCCTTGACTAGCGGGAGGTCCTATGAGCAGTTCTTC
TRBV5-1	TRBJ1-1	TRBD1	-	CASSYTGGNTEAFF	TGCGCCAGCAGCTATACAGGGGGCAACACTGAAGCTTTCTTT
TRBV7-2	TRBJ2-7	TRBD1	-	CASSVHRGYEQYF	TGTGCCAGCAGCGTTCACAGGGGTTACGAGCAGTACTTC
TRBV4-3	TRBJ2-4	TRBD1	-	CASSQDGDRGKLAKNIQYF	TGCGCCAGCAGCCAAGATGGCGACAGGGGGAAATTAGCCAAAAACATTCAGTACTTC
TRBV6-5	TRBJ2-7	-	-	CASSPTGFREQYF	TGTGCCAGCAGTCCTACAGGGTTCCGCGAGCAGTACTTC
TRBV18	TRBJ2-3	TRBD2	-	CASSSGLAYSTDTQYF	TGTGCCAGCTCCTCAGGACTAGCGTATAGCACAGATACGCAGTATTTT
TRBV20-1	TRBJ2-5	-	-	CSARRETQYF	TGCAGTGCTAGGCGGGAGACCCAGTACTTC
TRBV2	TRBJ2-1	TRBD2	once	CASSEGGLAGYNEQFF	TGTGCCAGCAGTGAGGGTGGGCTAGCGGGGTACAATGAGCAGTTCTTC
TRBV5-5	TRBJ2-5	-	-	CASSGTGTVTTQYF	TGTGCCAGCAGCGGGACTGGGACAGTGACGACCCAGTACTTC
TRBV19	TRBJ2-1	TRBD2	-	CASSKGAGGRYNEQFF	TGTGCCAGTAGTAAAGGGGCGGGAGGACGGTACAATGAGCAGTTCTTC
TRBV24-1	TRBJ1-1	-	once	CATSDELATEAFF	TGTGCCACCAGTGATGAGTTAGCCACTGAAGCTTTCTTT
TRBV9	TRBJ2-5	TRBD2	-	CASSPAGGTGSETQYF	TGTGCCAGCAGCCCAGCGGGGGGGACAGGTTCGGAGACCCAGTACTTC
TRBV7-9	TRBJ1-4	-	few	CASSSDASGKLFF	TGTGCCAGCAGCTCCGACGCCAGCGGAAAACTGTTTTTT
TRBV15	TRBJ2-7	TRBD1	-	CATSRDRTSYEQYF	TGTGCCACCTCCCGGGACAGGACCTCCTACGAGCAGTACTTC
TRBV28	TRBJ2-1	-	-	CASSGVFYNEQFF	TGTGCCAGCAGTGGAGTGTTCTACAATGAGCAGTTCTTC
TRBV27	TRBJ2-3	TRBD1	-	CASSRTGSTDTQYF	TGTGCCAGCAGCCGGACAGGAAGCACAGATACGCAGTATTTT
TRBV7-8	TRBJ2-1	TRBD2	-	CARRRGGAGDEQFF	TGCGCCCGCCGCCGGGGGGGGGCGGGGGATGAGCAGTTCTTC
TRBV18	TRBJ2-2	-	-	CASSPPGGNTGELFF	TGTGCCAGCTCACCTCCCGGGGGAAACACCGGGGAGCTGTTTTTT
TRBV19	TRBJ1-4	-	once	CASSIDKWSRLF	TGTGCCAGTAGTATAGATAAGTGGAGCCGGCTTTTT
TRBV9	TRBJ2-6	-	-	CASSLATSSGANVLTF	TGTGCCAGCAGCCTAGCCACATCCTCTGGGGCCAACGTCCTGACTTTC
TRBV18	TRBJ2-1	TRBD2	-	CASSSPGGGYNEQFF	TGTGCCAGCTCATCGCCTGGCGGGGGTTACAATGAGCAGTTCTTC
TRBV21-1	TRBJ2-7	-	-	CASSKRGPTGTRGPEQYF	TGTGCCAGCAGCAAAAGGGGGCCGACCGGGACTAGAGGGCCCGAGCAGTACTTC
TRBV30	TRBJ2-3	TRBD2	-	CAWTPLAIYTDTQYF	TGTGCCTGGACGCCACTAGCGATCTACACAGATACGCAGTATTTT
TRBV2	TRBJ2-7	TRBD2	-	CASRSGGREQYF	TGTGCCAGCAGGAGCGGGGGGCGTGAGCAGTACTTC
TRBV6-5	TRBJ2-2	TRBD2	-	CASKGASGNTGELFF	TGTGCCAGCAAGGGAGCTAGCGGAAACACCGGGGAGCTGTTTTTT
TRBV2	TRBJ2-7	TRBD1	few	CASRRQGDEQYF	TGTGCCAGCAGGAGACAGGGTGACGAGCAGTACTTC
TRBV4-1	TRBJ2-5	TRBD2	-	CASSQGGGRYQETQYF	TGCGCCAGCAGCCAAGGTGGCGGGAGGTACCAAGAGACCCAGTACTTC
TRBV5-1	TRBJ2-1	TRBD2	once	CASSMTSGSVEQFF	TGCGCCAGCAGCATGACTAGCGGGAGCGTTGAGCAGTTCTTC
TRBV6-5	TRBJ2-5	TRBD2	-	CASSYSRLAGIETQYF	TGTGCCAGCAGTTACTCACGACTAGCCGGTATTGAGACCCAGTACTTC
TRBV10-3	TRBJ2-7	TRBD2	-	CAIRVGTSGSEQYF	TGTGCCATCAGAGTCGGGACTAGCGGGAGCGAGCAGTACTTC
TRBV7-9	TRBJ2-3	-	-	CASSLAAVTDTQYF	TGTGCCAGCAGCTTAGCGGCGGTTACAGATACGCAGTATTTT
TRBV19	TRBJ2-1	-	-	CASRDSSNEQFF	TGTGCCAGTAGGGACAGTTCCAATGAGCAGTTCTTC
TRBV28	TRBJ1-6	-	-	CASTLTGNLHF	TGTGCCAGCACCTTGACAGGAAACCTCCACTTT
TRBV5-8	TRBJ2-1	-	-	CASSLIYNEQFF	TGTGCCAGCAGCCTTATCTACAATGAGCAGTTCTTC
TRBV9	TRBJ2-1	-	-	CASSVTTAGARSYNEQFF	TGTGCCAGCAGCGTCACAACCGCAGGGGCTAGATCCTACAATGAGCAGTTCTTC
TRBV9	TRBJ2-7	-	-	CASSTSGSYEQYF	TGTGCCAGCAGCACCAGCGGCTCCTACGAGCAGTACTTC